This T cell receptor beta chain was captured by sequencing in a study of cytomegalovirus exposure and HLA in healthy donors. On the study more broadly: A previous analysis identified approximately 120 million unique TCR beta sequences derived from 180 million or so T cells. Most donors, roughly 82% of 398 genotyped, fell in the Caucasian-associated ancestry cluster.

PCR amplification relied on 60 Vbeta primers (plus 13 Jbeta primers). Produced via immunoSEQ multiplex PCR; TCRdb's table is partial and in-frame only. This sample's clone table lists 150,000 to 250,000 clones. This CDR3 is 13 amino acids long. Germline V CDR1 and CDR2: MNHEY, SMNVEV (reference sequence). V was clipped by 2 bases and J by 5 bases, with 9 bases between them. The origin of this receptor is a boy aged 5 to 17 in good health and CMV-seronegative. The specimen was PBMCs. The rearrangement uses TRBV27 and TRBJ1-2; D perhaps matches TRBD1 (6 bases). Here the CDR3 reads CASSLKTGYGYTF. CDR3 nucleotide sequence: TGTGCCAGCAGTTTAAAGACAGGATATGGCTACACCTTC.